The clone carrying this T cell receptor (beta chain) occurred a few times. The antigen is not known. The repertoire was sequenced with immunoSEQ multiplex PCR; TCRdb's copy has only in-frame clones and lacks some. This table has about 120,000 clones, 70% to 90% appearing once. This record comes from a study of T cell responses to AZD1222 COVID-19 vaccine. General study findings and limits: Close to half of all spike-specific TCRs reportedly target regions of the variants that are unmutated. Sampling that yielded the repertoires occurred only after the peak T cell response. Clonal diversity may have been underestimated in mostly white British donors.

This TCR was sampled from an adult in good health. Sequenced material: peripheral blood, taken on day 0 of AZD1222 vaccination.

This chain's CDR3 is CASTRNQNEKLFF. The CDR3 DNA reads as TGTGCCAGTACGCGGAACCAAAATGAAAAACTGTTTTTT. The chain has TRBV19 and TRBJ1-4; D remains ambiguous. From germline, CDR1 is LNHDA and CDR2 SQIVND (reference sequence). The V gene lost 7 bases and the J gene lost 5 bases, with 11 bases spanning the gap. CDR3 size: 13 residues.